These 21 T cell receptor beta chains came from one sample sequenced in a study of blood T cell repertoires in COVID-19 (dated by TCRdb to 2020 to 2022). The library was made by the immunoSEQ multiplex PCR assay. TCRdb took this table from immuneACCESS and kept in-frame rearrangements with V and J called. Such tables lack part of the clones; where checked against another copy, unresolved V genes explain under half of the gap, and the rest is unexplained. The sample table holds fewer than 35,000 clones, of which approximately 82% were seen once. The ten most abundant clones make up about 1.8% of the sample. Sequencing was performed on peripheral blood. These TCRs come from a man older than 75 with active or convalescent COVID-19.

The genes are TRBV28 and TRBJ1-6; TRBD1 might be the D (6 bases). Germline-derived CDR1 and CDR2 are MDHEN and SYDVKM. The CDR3 totals 15 residues. V lost 5 bases, J lost 7 bases, and 15 bases lay in between. The CDR3: CASSTWDTRNSPLHF. CDR3 DNA: TGTGCCAGCAGTACTTGGGACACCCGAAATTCACCCCTCCACTTT.

CDR3 nucleotides: TGTGCTAGTGGACCCTTCTCTAGCGTTGGGGCCAACGTCCTGACTTTC. It codes for CASGPFSSVGANVLTF. The chain carries TRBV12-5 and TRBJ2-6; D may be TRBD2 (6 bases). The CDR3 has 16 amino acids. Germline V lookup: CDR1 LGHNT, CDR2 FRNRAP. Trimming cost V 6 bases and J 3 bases, with 15 bases left between them.

The V gene is TRBV11-3, the J gene TRBJ2-1; D remains unclear. V was pared by 3 bases and J by 5 bases, with 11 bases between. The CDR3 is 14 amino acids. In germline, CDR1 is SGHNT, CDR2 YENEEA. Here the CDR3 DNA reads TGTGCCAGCAGCTTGGGCTACGGTCACAATGAGCAGTTCTTC. Translated: CASSLGYGHNEQFF.

Worth noting for this clone: Within the sample, other DNA sequences also encode this same CDR3. The V and J genes are TRBV18 and TRBJ1-1; D unclear. The V gene lost 3 bases and the J gene lost 8 bases, with 13 bases spanning the gap. CDR1 and CDR2 (germline): KGHSH, LQKENI. This CDR3 comprises 13 residues. Here the CDR3 DNA reads TGTGCCAGCTCACCGACCGGGGATCTCGAAGCTTTCTTT. Translated, it gives CASSPTGDLEAFF.

The chain uses TRBV18 and TRBJ1-1; 8 bases agree with TRBD1. V dropped 4 bases and J dropped 7; count of bases not matched to a gene: 2. In germline, CDR1 is KGHSH, CDR2 LQKENI. This CDR3 comprises 12 residues. CDR3: CASSLGQGEAFF. The CDR3 region has the DNA TGTGCCAGCTCACTAGGACAGGGTGAAGCTTTCTTT.

The CDR3 DNA is TGTGCCAGTAGTACAGGACAGGCCGTCCAAGAGACCCAGTACTTC. Its protein is CASSTGQAVQETQYF. The chain couples TRBV19 to TRBJ2-5; 7 nucleotides line up with TRBD1. After removal of 4 bases from V and 1 base from J, the junction contained 6 bases not matched to a gene. The CDR3 is 15 residues long. Looked up from germline, CDR1 is LNHDA and CDR2 is SQIVND (reference sequence). Full variable domain (remainder filled in from reference TRBV19 and TRBJ2-5): DGGITQSPKYLFRKEGQNVTLSCEQNLNHDAMYWYRQDPGQGLRLIYYSQIVNDFQKGDIAEGYSVSREKKESFPLTVTSAQKNPTAFYLCASSTGQAVQETQYFGPGTRLLVL.

This clone was counted a single time. The rearrangement joins TRBV4-1 to TRBJ1-5; D possibly corresponds to TRBD1 (5 bases). Germline-derived CDR1 and CDR2 are MGHRA and YSYEKL. The V end was cut by 2 bases, the J end by 3 bases, with 17 bases between. This CDR3 is 17 amino acids long. CDR3 in amino acids: CASSQTAVRGPNQPQHF. CDR3 coding DNA: TGCGCCAGCAGCCAAACGGCTGTGCGGGGCCCCAATCAGCCCCAGCATTTT.

The chain uses TRBV11-2 and TRBJ1-3, with D unclear. In germline, CDR1 is SGHAT, CDR2 FQNNGV. The CDR3 loop spans 14 amino acids. V was cut by 0 bases and J by 5 bases, with 8 bases left in between. The CDR3 reads CASSLDPQRNTIYF. The CDR3 DNA follows: TGTGCCAGCAGCTTAGATCCCCAGAGAAACACCATATATTTT.

The chain has TRBV9 and TRBJ2-1; D unresolved. With 2 bases removed from V and 5 bases from J, the gap between germline ends came to 8 bases. The CDR3 sequence is 13 residues long. Germline V lookup: CDR1 SGDLS, CDR2 YYNGEE. The CDR3 here is CASSVASNNEQFF. The CDR3 nucleotides read TGTGCCAGCAGCGTCGCCAGTAACAATGAGCAGTTCTTC.

This sequence joins TRBV11-3 and TRBJ2-1, with TRBD2 matching over 12 bases. V lost 2 bases to trimming and J lost 8 bases; unmatched junction nucleotides: 4. The CDR3 spans 15 residues. Germline CDR1 and CDR2: SGHNT and YENEEA. CDR3 nucleotides: TGTGCCAGCAGCTTACGACTAGCGGGAGTGGATGAGCAGTTCTTC. Translation: CASSLRLAGVDEQFF.

A few counts support this clone. The V call is TRBV18, the J call TRBJ1-1; 11 bases agree with TRBD1. Germline V gene lookup returns CDR1 KGHSH and CDR2 LQKENI. This CDR3 contains 15 residues. With 4 bases clipped from V and 8 bases from J, the junction kept 9 bases outside the gene matches. The CDR3 loop is CASSLGQGALKEAFF. For the CDR3, the DNA is TGTGCCAGCTCACTCGGACAGGGGGCTTTGAAGGAAGCTTTCTTT.

The chain employs TRBV7-6 and TRBJ2-5; a possible D gene is TRBD1 (6 bases). The CDR3 has 13 residues. V gave up 1 base and J gave up 5 bases, with 8 bases separating them. The germline V gene encodes CDR1 SGHVS and CDR2 FNYEAQ. DNA for the CDR3: TGTGCCAGCAGCTTAGACAGGGACGAGACCCAGTACTTC. It is translated as CASSLDRDETQYF.

This chain links TRBV3-1 (or the pseudogene TRBV3-2) with TRBJ1-2; D remains unclear. With 1 base removed from V and 3 bases from J, the gap between germline ends came to 6 bases. The CDR3 covers 13 residues. CDR1 is LGHDT, CDR2 YNNKEL, per germline (reference sequence). CDR3 sequence: CASSQAEYYGYTF. The CDR3 nucleotides are TGTGCCAGCAGCCAAGCTGAGTACTATGGCTACACCTTC.

The chain combines TRBV10-3 with TRBJ2-5, with TRBD2 matching over 11 bases. The CDR3 has 16 amino acids. CDR1 and CDR2 from the germline V gene are ENHRY and SYGVKD. V gave up 8 bases and J gave up 7 bases; unmatched junction bases: 15. The CDR3 DNA is TGTGCCATCTCCGGAGTAGCGGGAGGGCCCTTGGGGACCCAGTACTTC. The encoded protein is CAISGVAGGPLGTQYF.

This rearrangement joins TRBV7-3 to TRBJ1-1; 10 nucleotides align to TRBD1. Germline V lookup: CDR1 SGHTA, CDR2 FQGTGA. The CDR3 extends over 15 amino acids. V shed 5 bases, J shed 6 bases, and the junction held 9 bases outside the gene matches. CDR3 region: CASSPSRDRGPEAFF. CDR3 nucleotides: TGTGCCAGCAGCCCGTCCCGGGACAGGGGACCTGAAGCTTTCTTT.

The chain carries TRBV25-1 and TRBJ1-1; possible D gene TRBD1, 6 bases. Trimming took 7 bases from V and 1 from J, leaving 13 bases between them. This CDR3 region has 14 residues. CDR1 is MGHDK and CDR2 is SYGVNS in the germline V gene. The CDR3 spells CASTRQAENTEAFF. CDR3 DNA: TGTGCCAGCACCCGACAGGCGGAGAACACTGAAGCTTTCTTT.

The J gene is TRBJ2-1, the V gene TRBV28; TRBD1 agrees at 7 bases. This CDR3 has 14 residues. The germline CDR1 and CDR2 sequences are MDHEN and SYDVKM. Trimming took 5 bases from V and 8 from J; bases not matched to a gene: 9. The CDR3, as DNA: TGTGCCAGCAGTAAGATCGGGACAGAGGATGAGCAGTTCTTC. Translating it yields CASSKIGTEDEQFF. Full variable domain (remainder filled in from reference TRBV28 and TRBJ2-1): DVKVTQSSRYLVKRTGEKVFLECVQDMDHENMFWYRQDPGLGLRLIYFSYDVKMKEKGDIPEGYSVSREKKERFSLILESASTNQTSMYLCASSKIGTEDEQFFGPGTRLTVL.

This clone was seen a handful of times. The chain links TRBV19 to TRBJ2-7; D remains ambiguous. Trimming removed 4 bases from V and 7 bases from J, with 8 bases in between. The CDR3 contains 11 residues. Germline V CDR1 and CDR2: LNHDA, SQIVND (reference sequence). The CDR3: CASSNAGEQYF. The CDR3 coding sequence is TGTGCCAGTAGTAATGCCGGGGAGCAGTACTTC.

The chain uses TRBV5-1 and TRBJ1-2, with 9 bases lining up with TRBD1. CDR1 and CDR2 (germline): SGHRS, YFSETQ. Losses at the gene ends were 5 bases for V and 4 bases for J; bases not matched to a gene: 6. CDR3 size: 14 residues. The CDR3 spells CASRPQGAVYGYTF. As DNA, the CDR3 is TGCGCCAGCAGGCCACAGGGGGCGGTCTATGGCTACACCTTC.

CDR3 DNA sequence: TGTGCCAGTAGTATAGAAAACAGGGCCTATGGCTACACCTTC. This translates into CASSIENRAYGYTF. The chain joins TRBV19 to TRBJ1-2, with D tentatively TRBD1 (6 bases). Germline values: CDR1 LNHDA, CDR2 SQIVND (reference sequence). The CDR3 runs 14 residues. V was shortened by 0 bases and J by 4 bases, with 9 bases between the two germline ends.

The chain combines TRBV5-1 with TRBJ2-4, with TRBD2 as a possible D gene (5 bases). Trimming cost V 1 base and J 8 bases, with 19 bases left between them. Germline values: CDR1 SGHRS, CDR2 YFSETQ. CDR3 length equals 16 residues. For the CDR3, the DNA is TGCGCCAGCAGCTTGTGGGCGAAGGAGGCTGGAGACATTCAGTACTTC. This encodes CASSLWAKEAGDIQYF.